This T cell receptor beta chain is from a study of blood T cell repertoires in COVID-19. As for the study in general: The United States, Italy and Spain supplied acute and convalescent COVID-19 samples. PBMCs, B-cell-depleted T cells, or T cells provided the cDNA or gDNA that made up the material.

Followed longitudinally, the Seattle patients had been enrolled during active infection. Per the original data handling: Cell counts per sample came from amplifying reference gene primers. Some clones are missing from TCRdb's copy, which holds only in-frame ones; the method was immunoSEQ multiplex PCR. V and J calls and clone size follow that table, whereas D and trimming were derived from the DNA. The sample yields 400,000 to 450,000 clones, roughly 90% seen once. The CDR3 sequence is 15 residues long. Germline CDR1 reads MNHNS; CDR2 reads SASEGT. Trimming left V 3 bases short and J 0 bases short, with 12 bases between.

The source is a man younger than 35 with COVID-19, enrolled during active disease. Input material: peripheral blood. This chain uses TRBV6-1 with TRBJ2-7; a possible D gene is TRBD1 (6 bases). CDR3 sequence: CASSEVYRDSYEQYF. Written as DNA, the CDR3 is TGTGCCAGCAGTGAGGTATACAGGGACTCCTACGAGCAGTACTTC.